The source of this T cell receptor beta chain is a study of T cells in Graves' hyperthyroidism and ophthalmopathy. Study information: At the time of initial diagnosis and before any treatment, peripheral blood was collected.

Overall study results and limits: A model built on 13 V-J features separated ophthalmopathy from stable hyperthyroidism.

From RNA transcripts, TCR beta CDR3 regions were amplified. The study used the HTBI primer set for a first-round RT-PCR of the TCR CDR3. In TCRdb, the multiplex PCR reads were re-called with MiXCR into one record per CDR3 protein. This repertoire shows roughly 380,000 distinct CDR3 sequences, roughly 14% found once; its top ten account for approximately 10%. CDR3 length: 15 residues. Trimming shortened V by 7 bases and J by 0 bases, and 14 bases separated the two germline ends. This clonotype appeared many times. As yet, its antigen is unknown. This TCR was sampled from a woman aged 55-70 years with Graves' hyperthyroidism. Sequencing was carried out using blood. The rearrangement links TRBV12-3 or TRBV12-4 to TRBJ2-3, with D maybe TRBD1 (6 bases). The CDR3 is CASIKGGTSTDTQYF. CDR3 in DNA: TGTGCCAGCATCAAAGGGGGAACTAGCACAGATACGCAGTATTTT.